One sample yielded the 23 T cell receptor beta chains listed below, sequenced in a study of CD8+CD57+ T cells in acquired aplastic anemia. Profiling that covered TCR beta VDJ and CDR3 relied on genomic DNA as its template. In TCRdb, the reads were re-called with MiXCR into one record per CDR3 protein. The sample has about 270,000 distinct CDR3 sequences, 82% seen once. Sequencing was done on patients that had shown CD8+CD57+ cell expansion by flow cytometry. The source material was sorted CD4+, CD8+, or CD8+CD57+ T cells (not recorded which) from PBMCs. These receptors came from a human donor with aplastic anemia.

The chain uses TRBV2 and TRBJ2-5, with a possible D match to TRBD1 (6 bases). This CDR3 region has 13 residues. Per germline, CDR1 SNHLY and CDR2 FYNNEI. The CDR3 coding sequence is TGTTCCACCGTTCATGGGGGCACAGATACCCAGTACTTC. Protein product: CSTVHGGTDTQYF.

Concerning this clonotype: Because it lacks the conserved phenylalanine or tryptophan at the end, this CDR3 is likely a read error. No DNA is shown, since the ends of the CDR3 on it are uncertain; the CDR3 is the one TCRdb lists. The V call is TRBV9, the J call TRBJ2-3; TRBD2, the table's D call, lacks a check against the DNA. The CDR3 spans 12 residues, counting both ends. Looked up from germline, CDR1 is SGDLS and CDR2 is YYNGEE. This CDR3 reads CASSVGTSGQDT.

On this clonotype: It is likely a read error, because the conserved phenylalanine at the end of the CDR3 is missing. The DNA is left out, because the CDR3 cannot be placed on it with certainty; the CDR3 is given as TCRdb lists it. The chain uses TRBV9 and TRBJ2-3; the table's D call TRBD1 went unverified against the DNA. The CDR3 totals 13 residues, both ends included. Looked up from germline, CDR1 is SGDLS and CDR2 is YYNGEE. The CDR3 loop is CASGDGDSSYNEL.

The chain carries TRBV7-9 and TRBJ1-2; D may be TRBD1 (5 bases). V was trimmed by 3 bases and J by 5 bases, leaving 19 bases between them. The CDR3 extends over 16 amino acids. The germline gives CDR1 SEHNR, CDR2 FQNEAQ (reference sequence). The CDR3 reads CASSFQRGGGVYGYTF. CDR3 sequence (DNA): TGTGCCAGCAGCTTTCAGAGGGGCGGGGGGGTATATGGCTACACCTTC.

Only a few counts were recorded for this clonotype. The gene calls are TRBV7-2 and TRBJ2-7; 11 positions match TRBD2. This CDR3 region has 13 residues. Germline loops: CDR1 SGHTA, CDR2 FQGNSA. The V segment lost 6 bases and the J segment 6 bases; nucleotides outside the gene matches: 4. The CDR3 is CASRNSGGAEQYF. The CDR3 bases are TGTGCCAGCAGGAATAGCGGGGGGGCCGAGCAGTACTTC.

This clonotype was detected only a few times. The chain joins TRBV19 to TRBJ2-3; 10 nucleotides align to TRBD2. This CDR3 has 15 residues. Germline-derived CDR1 and CDR2 are LNHDA and SQIVND (reference sequence). The junction had 6 bases not matched to a gene; V was cut back by 3 bases and J by 6 bases. The CDR3 here is CASSILAGGPDTQYF. As DNA, the CDR3 is TGTGCCAGTAGTATCTTAGCGGGAGGTCCCGATACGCAGTATTTT.

The chain employs TRBV11-1 and TRBJ2-3; 7 bases are a match to TRBD2. From germline, CDR1 is SGHAT and CDR2 FQDESV (reference sequence). V lost 8 bases to trimming and J lost 6 bases; unmatched junction nucleotides: 8. The CDR3 is 13 amino acids. The chain's CDR3 is CASGEVGGDTQYF. For the CDR3, the DNA is TGTGCCAGCGGGGAGGTGGGGGGGGATACGCAGTATTTT.

The count of this clonotype is one. The chain is built from TRBV7-3 and TRBJ2-5, with D tentatively TRBD2 (7 bases). This CDR3 has 17 amino acids. The V end lost 2 bases, the J end lost 0 bases, and 16 bases lay between the germline ends. CDR1 is SGHTA, CDR2 FQGTGA, per germline. The DNA of the CDR3 is TGTGCCAGCAGCTTATTGGGGGGGCGTATGTACCAAGAGACCCAGTACTTC. Protein sequence: CASSLLGGRMYQETQYF. Variable domain in full (rest from reference TRBV7-3 and TRBJ2-5): GAGVSQTPSNKVTEKGKYVELRCDPISGHTALYWYRQSLGQGPEFLIYFQGTGAADDSGLPNDRFFAVRPEGSVSTLKIQRTERGDSAVYLCASSLLGGRMYQETQYFGPGTRLLVL.

This clonotype was detected a few times. The chain uses TRBV7-9 and TRBJ2-7, with D unresolved. This CDR3 has 13 residues. Germline loops: CDR1 SEHNR, CDR2 FQNEAQ (reference sequence). Deletions cut 5 bases from V and 6 bases from J, with 14 bases between. CDR3 sequence (DNA): TGTGCCAGCAGCCAAGGGTTGGGATCCGAGCAGTACTTC. Its translation: CASSQGLGSEQYF.

The chain carries TRBV12-3 or TRBV12-4 and TRBJ1-6; a weak D match, TRBD1 (5 bases). Trimming removed 3 bases from V and 10 bases from J, with 16 bases in between. The CDR3 is made up of 15 amino acids. The CDR3 sequence: CASSFGTGTTSPLHF. DNA of the CDR3: TGTGCCAGCAGTTTTGGGACGGGGACTACATCACCCCTCCACTTT.

This clonotype appeared once. The junction departs from the called germline gene at one end, perhaps through a read error. The V call is TRBV5-1, the J call TRBJ2-2, with D unresolved. The CDR3 sequence is 18 residues long. Per germline, CDR1 SGHRS and CDR2 YFSETQ. The CDR3 region is CASSHPYSHTANTGELFF. DNA of the CDR3: TGTGCCAGCAGCCATCCCTATAGCCACACTGCGAACACCGGGGAGCTGTTTTTT.

On this clonotype itself: The CDR3 does not close with the conserved phenylalanine or tryptophan, likely indicating a read error. Because the CDR3's place on the DNA is in doubt, the DNA is left out and the CDR3 is given as listed by TCRdb. The CDR3 spells CASSFVRRGGSD. The chain recombines TRBV7-9 with TRBJ2-2; TRBD1, the D gene given by the table, was not confirmed from the DNA. Termini included, the CDR3 measures 12 amino acids. Germline V lookup: CDR1 SEHNR, CDR2 FQNEAQ (reference sequence).

This clonotype was observed a handful of times. A read error may produce the germline difference seen at one junction end. V usage is TRBV7-8 and J usage is TRBJ2-1; 7 bases map to TRBD2. Germline values: CDR1 SGHVS, CDR2 FQNEAQ. CDR3 length: 15 residues. For the CDR3, the DNA is TGTGCCAGTAGTATAGCGGGCGGAGCCTACAATCAGCATTTCTTC. Translating it yields CASSIAGGAYNQHFF.

The chain joins TRBV29-1 to TRBJ2-1, with TRBD2 matching 9 bases. The V and J ends lost 5 bases and 8 bases, in that order; junction bases with no gene match: 13. The germline CDR1 and CDR2 sequences are SQVTM and ANQGSEA. The CDR3 contains 15 residues. CDR3 nucleotides: TGCAGCGTTTCGGTAGCGGGAGATCCCCGGGATGAGCAGTTCTTC. Amino acid sequence: CSVSVAGDPRDEQFF.

The V and J genes are TRBV6-1 and TRBJ2-7, with TRBD1 as a possible D gene (6 bases). The CDR3 contains 13 residues. V was clipped by 6 bases and J by 5 bases, with 14 bases between them. Looked up from germline, CDR1 is MNHNS and CDR2 is SASEGT. The CDR3 DNA reads as TGTGCCAGCAGACCGGGACACCTCCACGAGCAGTACTTC. Amino acids: CASRPGHLHEQYF.

The table lists this clonotype with a count of one. Here the CDR3 omits its conserved ending phenylalanine or tryptophan, so a read error is the likely source. Because the CDR3's place on the DNA is in doubt, the DNA is left out and the CDR3 is given as listed by TCRdb. The chain links TRBV2 to TRBJ1-1. The CDR3 is 15 residues long, ends included. CDR1 SNHLY and CDR2 FYNNEI come from the germline V gene. CDR3 amino acids: CASSEAYSNHTQHFG.

This clonotype was counted once. One junction end disagrees with the germline gene, perhaps due to a read error. This rearrangement joins TRBV2 to TRBJ2-3; the match to TRBD1 covers 11 bases. Germline CDR1 reads SNHLY; CDR2 reads FYNNEI. There are 14 residues in the CDR3. CDR3 loop: CASTGQGAADTQYF. The CDR3 nucleotides are TGTGCCAGCACCGGACAGGGGGCAGCTGATACGCAGTATTTC.

The V and J genes are TRBV7-2 and TRBJ2-3, with 11 nucleotides matching TRBD2. CDR1 and CDR2 from the germline V gene are SGHTA and FQGNSA. V trimming: 3 bases; J trimming: 9 bases; junction bases outside the gene matches: 8. The CDR3 has 15 amino acids. The CDR3 DNA reads as TGTGCCAGCAGCTTTACTAGCGGGGGACCGGGCACGCAGTATTTT. Translation gives CASSFTSGGPGTQYF.

The chain couples TRBV7-2 to TRBJ1-1; TRBD1 might be the D (5 bases). The CDR3 is 15 residues long. Trimming shortened V by 1 base and J by 14 bases, and 23 bases separated the two germline ends. From germline, CDR1 is SGHTA and CDR2 FQGNSA. The CDR3, as DNA: TGTGCCAGCAGCTTAGTCCCGACAGTGAAGACTCAAGACTTCTTT. It translates to CASSLVPTVKTQDFF.

V gene TRBV10-3 combines with J gene TRBJ1-6; TRBD1 matches 8 bases. CDR3 length: 13 residues. Germline V lookup: CDR1 ENHRY, CDR2 SYGVKD. Trimming cost V 6 bases and J 10 bases; bases outside gene matches: 5. CDR3: CAIRNGTGSPLHF. The DNA for the CDR3 is TGTGCCATCAGGAACGGGACAGGCTCACCCCTCCACTTT.

The chain links TRBV6-5 to TRBJ2-6, with a weak D call TRBD2 (6 bases). CDR1 and CDR2 from the germline V gene are MNHEY and SVGAGI. The CDR3 is made up of 16 amino acids. Between the trimmed V and J ends, which lost 6 bases and 0 bases, there was a span of 12 bases. CDR3 in amino acids: CASREGYLSGANVLTF. CDR3 DNA sequence: TGTGCCAGCAGGGAGGGTTATCTCTCTGGGGCCAACGTCCTGACTTTC.

This clonotype was seen once. The CDR3 carries no conserved terminal phenylalanine or tryptophan, so it likely arises from a read error. The chain uses TRBV7-4 and TRBJ2-3; D ambiguous. The germline CDR1 and CDR2 sequences are SGHVT and SQSDAQ. The CDR3 totals 11 residues. V was trimmed by 6 bases and J by 3 bases, leaving 4 bases between them. Here the CDR3 DNA reads TGTGCCAGCAGAGAAACAGATACGCAGTATGAA. Translated, it gives CASRETDTQYE.

The rearrangement joins TRBV5-6 to TRBJ2-1; 10 bases match TRBD2. V lost 0 bases and J lost 8; bases outside the gene matches: 8. The CDR3 has 16 residues. Germline V gene lookup returns CDR1 SGHDT and CDR2 YYEEEE. The CDR3 coding sequence is TGTGCCAGCAGCTTGGAGAGGGCAGCGGGAGGGGATGAGCAGTTCTTC. It codes for CASSLERAAGGDEQFF.